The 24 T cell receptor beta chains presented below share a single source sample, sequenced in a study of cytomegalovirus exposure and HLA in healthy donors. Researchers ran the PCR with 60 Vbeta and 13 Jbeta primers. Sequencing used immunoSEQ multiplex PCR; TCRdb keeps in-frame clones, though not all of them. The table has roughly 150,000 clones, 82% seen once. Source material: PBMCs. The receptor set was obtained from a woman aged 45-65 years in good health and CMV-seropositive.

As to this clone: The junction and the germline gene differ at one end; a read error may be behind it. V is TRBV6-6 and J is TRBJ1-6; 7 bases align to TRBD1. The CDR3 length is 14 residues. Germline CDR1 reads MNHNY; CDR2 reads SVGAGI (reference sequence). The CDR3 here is CAGSPGTDYSPLHF. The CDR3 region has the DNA TGTGCCGGCAGCCCGGGGACAGACTATTCACCCCTCCACTTT.

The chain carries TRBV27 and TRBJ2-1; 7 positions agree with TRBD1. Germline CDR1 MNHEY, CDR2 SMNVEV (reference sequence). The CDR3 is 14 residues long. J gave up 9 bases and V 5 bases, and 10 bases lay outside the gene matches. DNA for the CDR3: TGTGCCAGCAGTCCGACAGGGTTCAGCGGTGAGCAGTTCTTC. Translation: CASSPTGFSGEQFF.

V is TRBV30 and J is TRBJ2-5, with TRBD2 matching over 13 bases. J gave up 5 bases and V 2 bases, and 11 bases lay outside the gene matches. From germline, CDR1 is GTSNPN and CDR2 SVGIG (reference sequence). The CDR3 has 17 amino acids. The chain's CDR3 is CAWSRLAGGPEGETQYF. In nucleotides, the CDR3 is TGTGCCTGGAGTAGACTAGCGGGGGGCCCGGAGGGGGAGACCCAGTACTTC.

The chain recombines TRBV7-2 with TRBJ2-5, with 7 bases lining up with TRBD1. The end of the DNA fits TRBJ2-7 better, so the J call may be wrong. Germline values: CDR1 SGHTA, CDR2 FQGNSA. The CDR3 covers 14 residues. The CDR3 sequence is CASSLGQYYDEQYF. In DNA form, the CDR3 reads TGTGCCAGCAGCTTGGGACAGTACTACGACGAGCAGTACTTC.

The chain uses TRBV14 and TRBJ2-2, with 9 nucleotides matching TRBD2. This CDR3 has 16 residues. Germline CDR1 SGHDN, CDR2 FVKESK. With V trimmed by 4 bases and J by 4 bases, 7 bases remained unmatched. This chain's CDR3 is CASSPFERGATGELFF. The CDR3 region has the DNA TGTGCCAGCAGCCCCTTTGAGCGGGGGGCCACCGGGGAGCTGTTTTTT.

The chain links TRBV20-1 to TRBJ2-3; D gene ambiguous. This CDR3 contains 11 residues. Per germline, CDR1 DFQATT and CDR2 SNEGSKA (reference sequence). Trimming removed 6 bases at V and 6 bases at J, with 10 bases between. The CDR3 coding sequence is TGCAGTGCAAAACGGGTGGATACGCAGTATTTT. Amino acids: CSAKRVDTQYF.

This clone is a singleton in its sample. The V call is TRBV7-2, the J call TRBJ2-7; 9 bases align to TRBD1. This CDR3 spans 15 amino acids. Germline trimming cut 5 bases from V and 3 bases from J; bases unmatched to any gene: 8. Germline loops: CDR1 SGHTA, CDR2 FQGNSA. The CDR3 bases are TGTGCCAGCAGCCCACAGCCGGGACAGGGCTACGAGCAGTACTTC. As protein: CASSPQPGQGYEQYF.

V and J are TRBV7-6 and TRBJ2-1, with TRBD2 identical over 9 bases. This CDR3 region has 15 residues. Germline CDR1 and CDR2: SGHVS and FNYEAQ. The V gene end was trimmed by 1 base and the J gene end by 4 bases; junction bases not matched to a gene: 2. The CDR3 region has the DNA TGTGCCAGCAGCTTAGGACTAGCGGCTTACAATGAGCAGTTCTTC. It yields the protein CASSLGLAAYNEQFF.

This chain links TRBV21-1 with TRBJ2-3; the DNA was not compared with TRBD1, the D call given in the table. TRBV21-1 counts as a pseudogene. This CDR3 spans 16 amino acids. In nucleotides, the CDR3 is TGTGCCAGCAGCGCTCGCGGCAGGGCTAGCACAGATACGCAGTATTTT. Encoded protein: CASSARGRASTDTQYF.

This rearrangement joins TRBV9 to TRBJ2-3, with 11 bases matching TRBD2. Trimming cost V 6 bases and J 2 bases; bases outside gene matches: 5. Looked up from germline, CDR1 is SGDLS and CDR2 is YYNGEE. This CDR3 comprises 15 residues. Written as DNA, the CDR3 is TGTGCCAGCACCACGGGACTAGCGGTCACAGATACGCAGTATTTT. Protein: CASTTGLAVTDTQYF. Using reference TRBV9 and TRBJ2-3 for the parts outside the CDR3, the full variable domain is DSGVTQTPKHLITATGQRVTLRCSPRSGDLSVYWYQQSLDQGLQFLIQYYNGEERAKGNILERFSAQQFPDLHSELNLSSLELGDSALYFCASTTGLAVTDTQYFGPGTRLTVL.

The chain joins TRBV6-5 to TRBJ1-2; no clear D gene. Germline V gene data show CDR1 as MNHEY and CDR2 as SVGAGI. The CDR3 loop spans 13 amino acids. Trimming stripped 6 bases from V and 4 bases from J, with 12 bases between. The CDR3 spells CASSPPSGYGYTF. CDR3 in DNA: TGTGCCAGCAGCCCTCCGAGCGGCTATGGCTACACCTTC.

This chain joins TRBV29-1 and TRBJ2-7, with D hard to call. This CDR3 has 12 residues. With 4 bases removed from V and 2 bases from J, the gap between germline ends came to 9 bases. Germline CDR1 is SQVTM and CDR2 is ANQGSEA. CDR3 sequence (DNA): TGCAGCGTTGGTCAGGTTACCTACGAGCAGTACTTC. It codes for CSVGQVTYEQYF.

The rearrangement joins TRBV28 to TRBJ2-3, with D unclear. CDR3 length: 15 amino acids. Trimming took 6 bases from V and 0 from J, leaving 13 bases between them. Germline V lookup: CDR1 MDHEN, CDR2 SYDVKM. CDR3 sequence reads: CASSQALTSTDTQYF. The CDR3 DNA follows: TGTGCCAGCAGCCAAGCATTGACTAGCACAGATACGCAGTATTTT.

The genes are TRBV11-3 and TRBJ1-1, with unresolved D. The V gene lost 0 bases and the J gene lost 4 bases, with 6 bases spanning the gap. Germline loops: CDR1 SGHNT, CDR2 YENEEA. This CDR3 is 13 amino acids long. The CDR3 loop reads CASSLDRGTEAFF. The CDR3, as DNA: TGTGCCAGCAGCTTAGATCGGGGCACTGAAGCTTTCTTT.

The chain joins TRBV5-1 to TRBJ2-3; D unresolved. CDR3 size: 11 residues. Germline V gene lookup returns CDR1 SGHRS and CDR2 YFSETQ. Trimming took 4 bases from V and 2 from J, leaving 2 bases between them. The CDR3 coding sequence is TGCGCCAGCAGCCTCACAGATACGCAGTATTTT. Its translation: CASSLTDTQYF.

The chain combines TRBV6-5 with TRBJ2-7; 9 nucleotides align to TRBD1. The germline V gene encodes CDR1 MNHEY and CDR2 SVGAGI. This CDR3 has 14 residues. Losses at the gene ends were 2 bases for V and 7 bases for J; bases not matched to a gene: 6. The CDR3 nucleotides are TGTGCCAGCAGTTACAAGGACAGGGGAAGGGAGCAGTACTTC. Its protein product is CASSYKDRGREQYF.

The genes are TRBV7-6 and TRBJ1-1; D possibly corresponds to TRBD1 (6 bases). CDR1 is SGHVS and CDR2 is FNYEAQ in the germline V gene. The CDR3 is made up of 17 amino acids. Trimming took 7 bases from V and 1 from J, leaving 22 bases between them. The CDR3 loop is CASTDLNPGGANTEAFF. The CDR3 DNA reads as TGTGCCAGCACCGACTTAAACCCTGGGGGCGCGAACACTGAAGCTTTCTTT.

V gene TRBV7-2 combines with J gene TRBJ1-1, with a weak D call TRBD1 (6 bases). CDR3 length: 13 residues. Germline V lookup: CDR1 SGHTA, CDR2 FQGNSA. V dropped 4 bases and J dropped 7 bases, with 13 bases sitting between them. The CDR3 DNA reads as TGTGCCAGCAGCTGGGGGGGGCAGGGTGAAGCTTTCTTT. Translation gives CASSWGGQGEAFF.

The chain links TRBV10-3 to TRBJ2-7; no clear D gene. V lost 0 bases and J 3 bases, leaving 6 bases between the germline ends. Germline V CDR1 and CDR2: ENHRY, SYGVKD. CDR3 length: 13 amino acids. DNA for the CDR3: TGTGCCATCAGTGAGTCGGTAGACTACGAGCAGTACTTC. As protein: CAISESVDYEQYF.

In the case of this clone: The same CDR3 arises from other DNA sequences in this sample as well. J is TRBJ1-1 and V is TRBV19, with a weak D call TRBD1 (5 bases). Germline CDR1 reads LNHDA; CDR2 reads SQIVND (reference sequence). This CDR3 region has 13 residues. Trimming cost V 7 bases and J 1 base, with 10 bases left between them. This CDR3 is CASTQGGNTEAFF. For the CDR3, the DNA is TGTGCCAGTACCCAGGGCGGGAACACTGAAGCTTTCTTT.

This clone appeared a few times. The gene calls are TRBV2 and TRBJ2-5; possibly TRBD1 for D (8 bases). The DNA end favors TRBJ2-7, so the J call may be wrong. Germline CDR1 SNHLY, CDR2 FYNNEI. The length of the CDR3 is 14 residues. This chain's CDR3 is CASFLRTGRDEQYF. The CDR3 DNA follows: TGTGCCAGTTTTCTCCGGACAGGGAGGGACGAGCAGTACTTC.

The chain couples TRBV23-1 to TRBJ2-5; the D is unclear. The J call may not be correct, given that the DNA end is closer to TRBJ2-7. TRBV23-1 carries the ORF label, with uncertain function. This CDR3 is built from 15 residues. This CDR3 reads CASSQGGRSSYEQYF. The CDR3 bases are TGCGCCAGCAGTCAGGGTGGAAGGAGCTCCTACGAGCAGTACTTC.

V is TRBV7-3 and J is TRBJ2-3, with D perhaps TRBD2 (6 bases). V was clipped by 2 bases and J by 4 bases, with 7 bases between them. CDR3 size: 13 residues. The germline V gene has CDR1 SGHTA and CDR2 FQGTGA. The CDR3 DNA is TGTGCCAGCAGCTTAGGAGGGGCAGATACGCAGTATTTT. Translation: CASSLGGADTQYF.

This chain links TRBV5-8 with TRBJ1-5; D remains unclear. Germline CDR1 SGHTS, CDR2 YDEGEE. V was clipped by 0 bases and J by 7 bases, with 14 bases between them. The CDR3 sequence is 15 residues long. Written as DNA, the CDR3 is TGTGCCAGCAGCTTGGTGGGAGCCAGACCCCAGCCCCAGCATTTT. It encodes CASSLVGARPQPQHF.